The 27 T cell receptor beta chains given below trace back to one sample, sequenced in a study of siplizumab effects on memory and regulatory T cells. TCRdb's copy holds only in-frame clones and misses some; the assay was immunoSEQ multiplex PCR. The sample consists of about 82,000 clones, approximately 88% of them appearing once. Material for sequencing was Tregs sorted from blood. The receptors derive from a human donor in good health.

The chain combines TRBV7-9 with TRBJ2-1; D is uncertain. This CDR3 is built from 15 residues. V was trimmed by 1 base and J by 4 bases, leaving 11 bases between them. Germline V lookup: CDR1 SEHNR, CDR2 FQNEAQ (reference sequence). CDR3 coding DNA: TGTGCCAGCAGCTTAGTGCCAGGATCATACAATGAGCAGTTCTTC. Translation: CASSLVPGSYNEQFF.

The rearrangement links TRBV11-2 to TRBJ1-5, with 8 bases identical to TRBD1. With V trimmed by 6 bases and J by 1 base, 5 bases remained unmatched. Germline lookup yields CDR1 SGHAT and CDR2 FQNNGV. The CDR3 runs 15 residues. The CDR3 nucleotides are TGTGCCAGCAGTCCCGGGACAGGAAGCAATCAGCCCCAGCATTTT. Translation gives CASSPGTGSNQPQHF.

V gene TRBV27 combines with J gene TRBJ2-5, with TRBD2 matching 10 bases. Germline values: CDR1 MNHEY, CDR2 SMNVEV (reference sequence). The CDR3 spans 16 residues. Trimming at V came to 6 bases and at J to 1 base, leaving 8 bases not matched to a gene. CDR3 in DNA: TGTGCCAGCAGAACACTAGCGGGGAATTTCCAAGAGACCCAGTACTTC. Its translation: CASRTLAGNFQETQYF.

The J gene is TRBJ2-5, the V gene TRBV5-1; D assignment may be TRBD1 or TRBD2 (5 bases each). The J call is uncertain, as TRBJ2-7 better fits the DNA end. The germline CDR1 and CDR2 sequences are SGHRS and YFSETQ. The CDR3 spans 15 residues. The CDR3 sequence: CASSPGDRSSYEQYF. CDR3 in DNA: TGCGCCAGCAGTCCCGGGGACCGGAGCTCCTACGAGCAGTACTTC.

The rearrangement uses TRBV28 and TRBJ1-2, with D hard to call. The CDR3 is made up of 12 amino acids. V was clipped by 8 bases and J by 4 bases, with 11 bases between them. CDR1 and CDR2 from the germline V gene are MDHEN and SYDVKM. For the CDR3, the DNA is TGTGCCAGCCGACCCCTAGGCTATGGCTACACCTTC. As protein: CASRPLGYGYTF.

CDR3 sequence (DNA): TGTGCCAGCAGCTTAGGAGCGGCCGCGGATACGCAGTATTTT. This translates into CASSLGAAADTQYF. The J gene is TRBJ2-3, the V gene TRBV7-9, with a tentative D call TRBD2 (5 bases). Trimming left V 1 base short and J 6 bases short, with 11 bases between. CDR1 and CDR2 (germline): SEHNR, FQNEAQ (reference sequence). This CDR3 comprises 14 residues.

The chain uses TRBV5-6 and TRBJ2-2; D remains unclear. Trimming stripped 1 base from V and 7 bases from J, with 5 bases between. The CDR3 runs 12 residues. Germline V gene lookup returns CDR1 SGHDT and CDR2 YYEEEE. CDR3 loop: CASSLFGGELFF. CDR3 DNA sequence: TGTGCCAGCAGCTTGTTTGGCGGGGAGCTGTTTTTT.

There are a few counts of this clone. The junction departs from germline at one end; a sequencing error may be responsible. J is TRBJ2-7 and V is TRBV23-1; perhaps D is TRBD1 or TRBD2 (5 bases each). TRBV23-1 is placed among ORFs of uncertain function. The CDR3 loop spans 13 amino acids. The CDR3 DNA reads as TGCGCCAGCAGTCAATCGAGGGCCCGGACACGGAGCTTC. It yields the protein CASSQSRARTRSF.

Written as DNA, the CDR3 is TGTGCCAGCAGCTTAGCGCGGCAGGGAGTACTAAGGGAGCAGTACTTC. Protein product: CASSLARQGVLREQYF. The chain carries TRBV7-2 and TRBJ2-7; perhaps D is TRBD1 or TRBD2 (5 bases each). Germline values: CDR1 SGHTA, CDR2 FQGNSA. This CDR3 contains 16 residues. V was trimmed by 0 bases and J by 7 bases, leaving 19 bases between them.

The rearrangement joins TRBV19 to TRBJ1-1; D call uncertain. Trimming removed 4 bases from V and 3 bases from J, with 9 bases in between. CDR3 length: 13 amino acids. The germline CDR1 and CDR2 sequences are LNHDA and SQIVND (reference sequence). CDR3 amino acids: CASSTPLDTEAFF. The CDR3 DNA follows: TGTGCCAGTAGTACCCCCTTGGACACTGAAGCTTTCTTT.

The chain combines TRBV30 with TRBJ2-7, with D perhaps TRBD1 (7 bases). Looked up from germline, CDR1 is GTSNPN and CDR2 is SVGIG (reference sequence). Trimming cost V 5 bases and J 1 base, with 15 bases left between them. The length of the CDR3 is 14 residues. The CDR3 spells CAWRRGLGSYEQYF. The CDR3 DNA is TGTGCCTGGCGGAGGGGGCTTGGGTCCTACGAGCAGTACTTC.

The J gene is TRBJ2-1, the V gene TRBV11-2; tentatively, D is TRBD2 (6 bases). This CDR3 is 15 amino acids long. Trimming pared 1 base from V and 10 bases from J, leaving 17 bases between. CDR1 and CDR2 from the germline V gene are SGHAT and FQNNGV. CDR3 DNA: TGTGCCAGCAGCTTAGGGAGGGGAAGGGCAAGCGAGCAGTTCTTC. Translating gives CASSLGRGRASEQFF. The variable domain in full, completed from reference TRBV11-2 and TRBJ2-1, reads EAGVAQSPRYKIIEKRQSVAFWCNPISGHATLYWYQQILGQGPKLLIQFQNNGVVDDSQLPKDRFSAERLKGVDSTLKIQPAKLEDSAVYLCASSLGRGRASEQFFGPGTRLTVL.

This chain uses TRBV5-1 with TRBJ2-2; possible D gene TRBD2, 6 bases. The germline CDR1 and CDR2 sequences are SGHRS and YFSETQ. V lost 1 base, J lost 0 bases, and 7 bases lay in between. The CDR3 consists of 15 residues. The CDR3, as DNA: TGCGCCAGCAGCTTGACGGGAGCGAACACCGGGGAGCTGTTTTTT. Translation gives CASSLTGANTGELFF.

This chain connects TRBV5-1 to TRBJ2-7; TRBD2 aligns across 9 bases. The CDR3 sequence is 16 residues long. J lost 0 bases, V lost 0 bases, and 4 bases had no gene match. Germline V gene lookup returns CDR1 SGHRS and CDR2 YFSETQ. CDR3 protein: CASSLALAGSSYEQYF. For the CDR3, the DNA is TGCGCCAGCAGCTTGGCTCTAGCGGGGTCCTCCTACGAGCAGTACTTC.

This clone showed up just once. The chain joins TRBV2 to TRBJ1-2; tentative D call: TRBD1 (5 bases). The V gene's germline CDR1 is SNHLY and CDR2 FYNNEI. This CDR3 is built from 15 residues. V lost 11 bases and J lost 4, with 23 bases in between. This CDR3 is CAEGDSGRWGYGYTF. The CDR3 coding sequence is TGTGCCGAAGGAGATTCAGGGAGGTGGGGCTATGGCTACACCTTC. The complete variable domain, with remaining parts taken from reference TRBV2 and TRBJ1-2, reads EPEVTQTPSHQVTQMGQEVILRCVPISNHLYFYWYRQILGQKVEFLVSFYNNEISEKSEIFDDQFSVERPDGSNFTLKIRSTKLEDSAMYFCAEGDSGRWGYGYTFGSGTRLTVV.

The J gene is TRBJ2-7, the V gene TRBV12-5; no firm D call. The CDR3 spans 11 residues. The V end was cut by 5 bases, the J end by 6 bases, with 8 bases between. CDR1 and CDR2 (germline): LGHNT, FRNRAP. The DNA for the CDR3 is TGTGCTAGTGGTCTGTGGGGCGAGCAGTACTTC. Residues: CASGLWGEQYF. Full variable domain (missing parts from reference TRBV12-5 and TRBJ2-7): DARVTQTPRHKVTEMGQEVTMRCQPILGHNTVFWYRQTMMQGLELLAYFRNRAPLDDSGMPKDRFSAEMPDATLATLKIQPSEPRDSAVYFCASGLWGEQYFGPGTRLTVT.

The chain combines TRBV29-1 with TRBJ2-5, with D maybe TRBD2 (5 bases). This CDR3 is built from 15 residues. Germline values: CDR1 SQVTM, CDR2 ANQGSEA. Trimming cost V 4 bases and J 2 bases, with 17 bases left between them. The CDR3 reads CSVVGVRRGQETQYF. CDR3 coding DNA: TGCAGCGTTGTTGGGGTTCGCCGGGGACAAGAGACCCAGTACTTC.

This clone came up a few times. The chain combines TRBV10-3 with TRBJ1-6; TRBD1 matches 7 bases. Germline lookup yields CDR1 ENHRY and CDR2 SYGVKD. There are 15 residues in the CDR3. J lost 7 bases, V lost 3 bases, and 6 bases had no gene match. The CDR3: CAISDGGTVNSPLHF. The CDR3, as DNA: TGTGCCATCAGTGATGGAGGGACAGTCAATTCACCCCTCCACTTT.

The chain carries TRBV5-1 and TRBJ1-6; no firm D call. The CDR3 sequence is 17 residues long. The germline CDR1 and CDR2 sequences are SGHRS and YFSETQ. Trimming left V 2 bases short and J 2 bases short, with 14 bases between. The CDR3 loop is CASSFNFVGPYNSPLHF. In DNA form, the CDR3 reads TGCGCCAGCAGCTTTAATTTTGTTGGCCCCTATAATTCACCCCTCCACTTT. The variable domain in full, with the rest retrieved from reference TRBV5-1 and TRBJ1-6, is KAGVTQTPRYLIKTRGQQVTLSCSPISGHRSVSWYQQTPGQGLQFLFEYFSETQRNKGNFPGRFSGRQFSNSRSEMNVSTLELGDSALYLCASSFNFVGPYNSPLHFGNGTRLTVT.

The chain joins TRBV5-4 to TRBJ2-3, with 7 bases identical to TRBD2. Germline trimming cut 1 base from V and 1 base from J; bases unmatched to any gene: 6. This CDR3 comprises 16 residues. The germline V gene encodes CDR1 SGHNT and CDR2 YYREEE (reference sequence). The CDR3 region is CASSLQMGGGTDTQYF. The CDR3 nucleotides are TGTGCCAGCAGCTTGCAGATGGGGGGGGGCACAGATACGCAGTATTTT. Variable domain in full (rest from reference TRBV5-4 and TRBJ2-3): ETGVTQSPTHLIKTRGQQVTLRCSSQSGHNTVSWYQQALGQGPQFIFQYYREEENGRGNFPPRFSGLQFPNYSSELNVNALELDDSALYLCASSLQMGGGTDTQYFGPGTRLTVL.

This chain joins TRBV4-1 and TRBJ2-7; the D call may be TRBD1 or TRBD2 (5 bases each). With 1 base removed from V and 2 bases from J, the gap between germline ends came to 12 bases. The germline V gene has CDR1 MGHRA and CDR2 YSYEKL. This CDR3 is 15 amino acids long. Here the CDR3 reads CASSQGGLGPYEQYF. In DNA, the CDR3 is TGCGCCAGCAGCCAAGGGGGGTTGGGGCCCTACGAGCAGTACTTC.

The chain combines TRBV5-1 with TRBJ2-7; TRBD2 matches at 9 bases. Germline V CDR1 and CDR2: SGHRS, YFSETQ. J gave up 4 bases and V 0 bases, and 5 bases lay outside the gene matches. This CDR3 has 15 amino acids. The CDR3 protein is CASSLGLAGTYEQYF. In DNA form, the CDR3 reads TGCGCCAGCAGCTTGGGGCTAGCGGGGACATACGAGCAGTACTTC.

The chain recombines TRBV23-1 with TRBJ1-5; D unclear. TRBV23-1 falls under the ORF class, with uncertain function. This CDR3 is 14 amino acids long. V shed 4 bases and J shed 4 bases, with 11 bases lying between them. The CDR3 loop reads CASSRPPGNQPQHF. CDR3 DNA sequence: TGCGCCAGCAGTCGACCACCGGGGAATCAGCCCCAGCATTTT.

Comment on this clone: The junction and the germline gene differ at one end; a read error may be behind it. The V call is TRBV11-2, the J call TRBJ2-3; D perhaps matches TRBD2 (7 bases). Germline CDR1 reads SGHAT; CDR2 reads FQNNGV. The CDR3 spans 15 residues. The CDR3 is CASTLGGAYTDTQYF. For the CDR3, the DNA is TGTGCCAGCACCTTAGGGGGGGCATACACAGATACGCAGTATTTT.

CDR3 nucleotide sequence: TGTGCTAGTGGTTTGGTACTAAGCGGGGATAGCAATCAGCCCCAGCATTTT. This translates into CASGLVLSGDSNQPQHF. J is TRBJ1-5 and V is TRBV12-5; D gene uncertain. The CDR3 is 17 amino acids. Trimming pared 0 bases from V and 0 bases from J, leaving 12 bases between. CDR1 and CDR2 from the germline V gene are LGHNT and FRNRAP. The variable domain in full, completed from reference TRBV12-5 and TRBJ1-5, reads DARVTQTPRHKVTEMGQEVTMRCQPILGHNTVFWYRQTMMQGLELLAYFRNRAPLDDSGMPKDRFSAEMPDATLATLKIQPSEPRDSAVYFCASGLVLSGDSNQPQHFGDGTRLSIL.

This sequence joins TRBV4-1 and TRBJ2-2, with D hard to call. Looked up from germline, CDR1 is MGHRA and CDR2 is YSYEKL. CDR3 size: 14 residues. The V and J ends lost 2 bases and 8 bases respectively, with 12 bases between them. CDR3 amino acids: CASSQPFLRGELFF. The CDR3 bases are TGCGCCAGCAGCCAACCCTTCCTGAGAGGGGAGCTGTTTTTT.

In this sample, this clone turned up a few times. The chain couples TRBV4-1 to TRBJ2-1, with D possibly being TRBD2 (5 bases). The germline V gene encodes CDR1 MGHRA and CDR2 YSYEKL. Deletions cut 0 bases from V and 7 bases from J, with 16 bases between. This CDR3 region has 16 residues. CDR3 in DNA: TGCGCCAGCAGCCAAGATCGGGCGGGCCCTATTAATGAGCAGTTCTTC. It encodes CASSQDRAGPINEQFF.